Detailed here is one T cell receptor beta chain. What it recognizes is unknown. After removal of 10 bases from V and 8 bases from J, the junction contained 12 bases not matched to a gene. In germline, CDR1 is PRHDT, CDR2 FYEKMQ (reference sequence). The CDR3 contains 14 residues. This sample was taken from a study of cytomegalovirus exposure and HLA in healthy donors. Study outcomes and limitations: Reported performance of the classifier showed diagnosis of cytomegalovirus status with high specificity and sensitivity.

The approximately 120-subject validation cohort, separate from the 666-subject first cohort, included the donors. Assay: immunoSEQ multiplex PCR; the TCRdb copy retains only in-frame clones and omits some. Among some 150,000 clones listed, 80% to 95% were seen once. The receptor comes from a man between 18 and 35 years old in good health and CMV-seronegative. The gene calls are TRBV13 and TRBJ2-4, with 9 bases aligning to TRBD2. The sequencing sample was made of PBMCs. CDR3 nucleotides: TGTGCCACCCAGATAGCGGGAGAGGGGTACATTCAGTACTTC. Its translation: CATQIAGEGYIQYF.